The 25 T cell receptor beta chains in this list originate from one sample, sequenced in a study of T cell repertoires in cytomegalovirus infection. One entry per CDR3 protein, called by TCRdb with MiXCR from the reads. The repertoire holds fewer than 850,000 distinct CDR3 sequences, with around 29% as singletons. Their specific antigens are unknown. This material consisted of cultured CD8+ T cells from PBMCs, taken from culture after CMV antigen stimulation. These receptors were taken from a human donor in good health (CMV status not recorded). Some clones in this sample may be carry-over from other donors' samples.

This clonotype was seen a few times. This chain uses TRBV7-9 with TRBJ2-3; 7 nucleotides match TRBD1. V lost 3 bases, J lost 4 bases, and 7 bases stayed unmatched. This CDR3 region has 15 residues. CDR1 and CDR2 from the germline V gene are SEHNR and FQNEAQ (reference sequence). CDR3 DNA sequence: TGTGCCAGCAGCTTGGCGACAGGGAGCTCAGATACGCAGTATTTT. It translates to CASSLATGSSDTQYF.

J is TRBJ1-4 and V is TRBV5-6; D is perhaps TRBD1 (6 bases). The germline gives CDR1 SGHDT, CDR2 YYEEEE. Between the trimmed V and J ends, which lost 0 bases and 12 bases, there was a span of 9 bases. This CDR3 is built from 12 residues. The CDR3 DNA follows: TGTGCCAGCAGCTTGGTGAACAGGGAACTGTTTTTT. Translating it yields CASSLVNRELFF.

This clonotype was counted between two and nine times. As DNA, the CDR3 is TGTGCCAGCAGCCAAGTGACTGAAGCTTTCTTT. It translates to CASSQVTEAFF. This chain links TRBV7-9 with TRBJ1-1; D is unresolved. V lost 5 bases and J 5 bases, leaving 6 bases between the germline ends. Germline CDR1 reads SEHNR; CDR2 reads FQNEAQ (reference sequence). This CDR3 has 11 residues.

V usage is TRBV24-1 and J usage is TRBJ2-1; possibly TRBD2 for D (7 bases). The CDR3 extends over 17 amino acids. Germline V gives CDR1 KGHDR, CDR2 SFDVKD. V lost 5 bases and J 6 bases, leaving 22 bases between the germline ends. The CDR3 DNA sequence: TGTGCCACCAGTGCTCTTGGGCGAGGGGGGGTCGGCAATGAGCAGTTCTTC. Residues: CATSALGRGGVGNEQFF.

This clonotype was observed a handful of times. This chain links TRBV9 with TRBJ1-2, with no clear D. The V end lost 3 bases, the J end lost 7 bases, and 10 bases lay between the germline ends. The germline gives CDR1 SGDLS, CDR2 YYNGEE. This CDR3 comprises 12 residues. The CDR3 protein is CASSGDPRGYTF. The CDR3 nucleotides read TGTGCCAGCAGCGGAGACCCCCGTGGCTACACCTTC. The whole variable domain, filled in from reference TRBV9 and TRBJ1-2, reads DSGVTQTPKHLITATGQRVTLRCSPRSGDLSVYWYQQSLDQGLQFLIQYYNGEERAKGNILERFSAQQFPDLHSELNLSSLELGDSALYFCASSGDPRGYTFGSGTRLTVV.

This chain uses TRBV6-4 with TRBJ1-5; TRBD1 agrees at 11 bases. The CDR3 consists of 19 residues. CDR1 and CDR2 (germline): MRHNA, SNTAGT. Unmatched junction bases numbered 16, after V lost 3 bases and J lost 6 bases. In DNA form, the CDR3 reads TGTGCCAGCAGTGATAAAGGGCAGGACAGGGGGCGCGAGGGTCAGCCCCAGCATTTT. This codes for CASSDKGQDRGREGQPQHF.

The chain links TRBV9 to TRBJ2-5, with D possibly TRBD1 on 6 matching bases. The V end lost 3 bases, the J end lost 8 bases, and 26 bases lay between the germline ends. The CDR3 runs to 17 residues. Germline CDR1 and CDR2: SGDLS and YYNGEE. In nucleotides, the CDR3 is TGTGCCAGCAGCGGCCACGAAGGGGACACTCCCAAGGGAACCCAGTACTTC. Translated: CASSGHEGDTPKGTQYF.

This clonotype has only a few counts. The chain carries TRBV7-9 and TRBJ1-2, with a weak D call TRBD1 (6 bases). Germline V gives CDR1 SEHNR, CDR2 FQNEAQ (reference sequence). V was cut by 3 bases and J by 4 bases, with 12 bases left in between. This CDR3 has 14 residues. Here the CDR3 DNA reads TGTGCCAGCAGCTTCACAGGGAGAGGCTATGGCTACACCTTC. It translates to CASSFTGRGYGYTF.

The chain recombines TRBV12-5 with TRBJ2-3, with 11 bases lining up with TRBD2. The CDR3 sequence is 17 residues long. Trimming took 1 base from V and 5 from J; bases not matched to a gene: 8. Looked up from germline, CDR1 is LGHNT and CDR2 is FRNRAP. The CDR3 spells CASGLGLSGGAKDTQYF. The CDR3 nucleotides read TGTGCTAGTGGTTTGGGCCTTAGCGGGGGGGCCAAAGATACGCAGTATTTT.

The V call is TRBV6-2 or TRBV6-3, the J call TRBJ1-2; no clear D gene. The CDR3 is 15 amino acids. V shed 5 bases and J shed 3 bases, with 16 bases lying between them. Germline V gives CDR1 MNHEY, CDR2 SVGEGT. CDR3 sequence: CASSAVVDVDYGYTF. CDR3 DNA sequence: TGTGCCAGCAGTGCGGTAGTAGATGTGGACTATGGCTACACCTTC.

The CDR3 region has the DNA TGTGCCAGCAGCTCCCCTTACAGGGGGAATAATGAAAAACTGTTTTTT. Translation gives CASSSPYRGNNEKLFF. This sequence joins TRBV7-9 and TRBJ1-4; TRBD1 aligns across 8 bases. Unmatched junction bases numbered 8, after V lost 4 bases and J lost 4 bases. Germline CDR1 SEHNR, CDR2 FQNEAQ (reference sequence). The CDR3 length is 16 residues.

V is TRBV9 and J is TRBJ2-6; tentative D call: TRBD1 (5 bases). Germline V gene data show CDR1 as SGDLS and CDR2 as YYNGEE. V lost 5 bases to trimming and J lost 0 bases, with 15 bases between them. The CDR3 is 17 amino acids. The CDR3 here is CASRDSLVGSGANVLTF. CDR3 sequence (DNA): TGTGCCAGCAGAGACAGCCTTGTCGGCTCTGGGGCCAACGTCCTGACTTTC.

This chain uses TRBV6-2 or TRBV6-3 with TRBJ2-5; D perhaps matches TRBD2 (7 bases). V dropped 0 bases and J dropped 2 bases, with 22 bases sitting between them. The CDR3 runs to 19 residues. Per germline, CDR1 MNHEY and CDR2 SVGEGT. CDR3: CASSYSISSGGARQETQYF. The CDR3 DNA reads as TGTGCCAGCAGTTACTCGATATCAAGTGGGGGGGCGAGACAAGAGACCCAGTACTTC.

This clonotype was observed a handful of times. This chain connects TRBV5-6 to TRBJ1-1; 8 bases fit TRBD1. The CDR3 length is 16 residues. The germline V gene has CDR1 SGHDT and CDR2 YYEEEE. The junction had 6 bases not matched to a gene; V was cut back by 1 base and J by 1 base. The CDR3 here is CASSLWGDRRNTEAFF. The CDR3 DNA reads TGTGCCAGCAGCTTGTGGGGGGACAGGCGGAACACTGAAGCTTTCTTT.

In its sample, this clonotype was seen a few times. The chain uses TRBV28 and TRBJ1-4; D gene uncertain. V was clipped by 5 bases and J by 0 bases, with 7 bases between them. The CDR3 loop spans 14 amino acids. The V gene's germline CDR1 is MDHEN and CDR2 SYDVKM. DNA of the CDR3: TGTGCCAGCAGTACGGACGCAACTAATGAAAAACTGTTTTTT. Translation: CASSTDATNEKLFF.

The count of this clonotype is one. This chain links TRBV12-3 or TRBV12-4 with TRBJ1-1; D gene ambiguous. This CDR3 spans 13 amino acids. V dropped 3 bases and J dropped 5 bases, with 10 bases sitting between them. The CDR3 nucleotides are TGTGCCAGCAGTTTTCCCCCGTGGACTGAAGCTTTCTTT. It encodes CASSFPPWTEAFF.

This clonotype was counted many times. The chain carries TRBV20-1 and TRBJ2-1, with unresolved D. CDR1 and CDR2 (germline): DFQATT, SNEGSKA (reference sequence). The CDR3 has 15 amino acids. Trimming stripped 5 bases from V and 4 bases from J, with 18 bases between. CDR3 amino acids: CSAPTGPYFYNEQFF. The CDR3 DNA sequence: TGCAGTGCTCCGACCGGGCCCTACTTTTACAATGAGCAGTTCTTC.

The V call is TRBV7-4, the J call TRBJ2-2, with D uncertain. Germline loops: CDR1 SGHVT, CDR2 SQSDAQ. The CDR3 length is 14 residues. V was trimmed by 6 bases and J by 1 base, leaving 9 bases between them. CDR3 sequence (DNA): TGTGCCAGCAGTGGCCAGAAGAACACCGGGGAGCTGTTTTTT. Translation: CASSGQKNTGELFF.

This sequence joins TRBV6-2 or TRBV6-3 and TRBJ2-7, with 13 bases fitting TRBD2. The CDR3 is made up of 15 amino acids. With 5 bases clipped from V and 2 bases from J, the junction kept 3 bases outside the gene matches. CDR1 MNHEY and CDR2 SVGEGT come from the germline V gene. The CDR3 sequence: CASSLTSGGTYEQYF. The CDR3 DNA is TGTGCCAGCAGTCTGACTAGCGGGGGGACCTACGAGCAGTACTTC.

The V and J genes are TRBV20-1 and TRBJ2-1, with D perhaps matching TRBD1 (6 bases). Per the germline V gene, CDR1 is DFQATT and CDR2 is SNEGSKA (reference sequence). The CDR3 loop spans 16 amino acids. Trimming took off 0 bases at V and 8 bases at J, with 20 bases between the two ends. CDR3 sequence (DNA): TGCAGTGCTAGAGACCCGGACAGATCTTTCCTCGATGAGCAGTTCTTC. It is translated as CSARDPDRSFLDEQFF.

This clonotype was seen a few times. The chain couples TRBV7-8 to TRBJ1-3; 8 bases are shared with TRBD1. Germline CDR1 and CDR2: SGHVS and FQNEAQ. V lost 3 bases to trimming and J lost 7 bases; unmatched junction nucleotides: 8. The length of the CDR3 is 15 residues. CDR3 nucleotide sequence: TGTGCCAGCAGCTTCCCGGACAGGGAGGGGAACACCATATATTTT. This gives the protein CASSFPDREGNTIYF.

This clonotype was recorded many times. V usage is TRBV11-3 and J usage is TRBJ1-1; 12 bases fit TRBD1. The length of the CDR3 is 13 residues. V lost 5 bases to trimming and J lost 11 bases; unmatched junction nucleotides: 6. Germline CDR1 and CDR2: SGHNT and YENEEA. The CDR3, as DNA: TGTGCCAGCAGCGACCGGGACAGGGGGCACGCTTTCTTT. This sequence encodes CASSDRDRGHAFF.

V is TRBV28 and J is TRBJ2-5, with unresolved D. CDR3 length: 12 residues. V lost 6 bases, J lost 9 bases, and 14 bases lay in between. Germline lookup yields CDR1 MDHEN and CDR2 SYDVKM. The CDR3 sequence is CASSPRPLPQYF. The CDR3 DNA reads TGTGCCAGCAGCCCCCGTCCCCTTCCCCAGTACTTC. Together with reference TRBV28 and TRBJ2-5, the CDR3 gives the full variable domain: DVKVTQSSRYLVKRTGEKVFLECVQDMDHENMFWYRQDPGLGLRLIYFSYDVKMKEKGDIPEGYSVSREKKERFSLILESASTNQTSMYLCASSPRPLPQYFGPGTRLLVL.

This clonotype was counted a few times. The gene calls are TRBV29-1 and TRBJ2-1, with 11 bases that match TRBD2. Germline trimming cut 5 bases from V and 6 bases from J; bases unmatched to any gene: 12. The germline CDR1 and CDR2 sequences are SQVTM and ANQGSEA. The CDR3 length is 16 residues. This CDR3 reads CSVLPTSGGPFNEQFF. Written as DNA, the CDR3 is TGCAGCGTTCTCCCCACTAGCGGGGGCCCATTCAATGAGCAGTTCTTC.

The table lists this clonotype with a few counts. The rearrangement uses TRBV27 and TRBJ2-7; perhaps D is TRBD1 or TRBD2 (6 bases each). The length of the CDR3 is 13 residues. In germline, CDR1 is MNHEY, CDR2 SMNVEV (reference sequence). Between the trimmed V and J ends, which lost 8 bases and 7 bases, there was a span of 18 bases. For the CDR3, the DNA is TGTGCCAGCTCTTTTGGGGGGCGAGGGGAGCAGTACTTC. It yields the protein CASSFGGRGEQYF.